Described below is a single TCR beta chain sequence and its context. As to time point: week 3, after first cycle of checkpoint inhibitor. The sample originates from a study of blood T cell dynamics during melanoma immunotherapy. The CDR3 covers 15 residues. Germline values: CDR1 LGHNA, CDR2 YNFKEQ. V lost 0 bases and J 2 bases, leaving 9 bases between the germline ends. Method: immunoSEQ multiplex PCR; TCRdb's copy keeps in-frame clones and lacks some. The repertoire holds over 5,500 clones, 80% to 90% seen once, with 25% to 35% in the top ten. This clonotype originated in a human donor with melanoma. Some clones in this sample may be carry-over from other donors' samples. Sample: blood, taken from a patient treated with checkpoint blockade. The chain employs TRBV4-2 and TRBJ2-3, with D possibly matching TRBD2 (5 bases). The CDR3 DNA follows: TGTGCCAGCAGCCAAGATTGGACTTCCACAGATACGCAGTATTTT. It yields the protein CASSQDWTSTDTQYF.